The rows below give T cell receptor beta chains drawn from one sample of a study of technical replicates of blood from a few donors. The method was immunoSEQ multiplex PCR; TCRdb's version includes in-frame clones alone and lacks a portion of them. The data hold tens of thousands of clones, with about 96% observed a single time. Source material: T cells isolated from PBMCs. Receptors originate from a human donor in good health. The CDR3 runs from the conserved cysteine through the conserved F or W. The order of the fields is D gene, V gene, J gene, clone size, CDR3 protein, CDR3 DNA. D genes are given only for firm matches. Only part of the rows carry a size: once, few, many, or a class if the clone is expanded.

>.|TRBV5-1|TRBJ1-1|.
CASSLIGGDEAFF
TGCGCCAGCAGCTTAATTGGGGGGGACGAAGCTTTCTTT
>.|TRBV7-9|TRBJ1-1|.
CASSFGAGVGNTEAFF
TGTGCCAGCAGCTTCGGTGCCGGGGTTGGCAACACTGAAGCTTTCTTT
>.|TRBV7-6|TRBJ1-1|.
CASSSHLAGEWSSEAFF
TGTGCCAGCAGCTCACACTTAGCGGGGGAGTGGTCATCTGAAGCTTTCTTT
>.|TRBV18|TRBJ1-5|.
CASSPGGGQPQHF
TGTGCCAGCTCACCCGGGGGAGGGCAGCCCCAGCATTTT
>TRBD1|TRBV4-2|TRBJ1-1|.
CASSQTPGTDRSEAFF
TGTGCCAGCAGCCAAACCCCCGGGACAGATCGTTCTGAAGCTTTCTTT
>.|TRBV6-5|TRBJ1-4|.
CASSRGLEKLFF
TGTGCCAGCAGTCGAGGCCTGGAAAAACTGTTTTTT
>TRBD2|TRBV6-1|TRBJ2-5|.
CATGLAMETQYF
TGTGCCACGGGACTAGCGATGGAGACCCAGTACTTC
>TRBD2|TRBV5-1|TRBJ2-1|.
CASSPGTSGGWSSYNEQFF
TGCGCCAGCAGCCCCGGGACTAGCGGGGGGTGGAGCTCCTACAATGAGCAGTTCTTC
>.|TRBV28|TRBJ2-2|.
CASQQGNTGELFF
TGTGCCAGCCAACAGGGGAACACCGGGGAGCTGTTTTTT
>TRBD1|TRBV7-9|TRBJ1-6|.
CASSLVGDRVDSPLHF
TGTGCCAGCAGCTTAGTGGGGGACAGGGTGGATTCACCCCTCCACTTT
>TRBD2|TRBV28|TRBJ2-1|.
CASTSRGLAGGVRSYNEQFF
TGTGCCAGCACCTCCCGGGGACTAGCGGGAGGAGTGAGGTCCTACAATGAGCAGTTCTTC
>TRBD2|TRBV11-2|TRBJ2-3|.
CASSLDRAGMWTDTQYF
TGTGCCAGCAGCTTAGATCGAGCGGGAATGTGGACAGATACGCAGTATTTT
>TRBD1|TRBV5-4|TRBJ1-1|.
CASTIGHNRDSTEAFF
TGTGCCAGCACCATAGGCCACAACAGGGACAGCACTGAAGCTTTCTTT
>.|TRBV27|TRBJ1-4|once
CASSIVPGGSTNEKLFF
TGTGCCAGCAGTATAGTCCCGGGTGGGTCAACTAATGAAAAACTGTTTTTT
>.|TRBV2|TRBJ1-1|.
CASTQNTEAFF
TGTGCCAGCACACAGAACACTGAAGCTTTCTTT
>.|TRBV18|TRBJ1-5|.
CASSPPNRGSVNQPQHF
TGTGCCAGCTCACCACCGAATAGGGGGTCGGTCAATCAGCCCCAGCATTTT
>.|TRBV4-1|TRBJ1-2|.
CASSQDRGGYGYTF
TGCGCCAGCAGCCAAGATCGGGGGGGCTATGGCTACACCTTC
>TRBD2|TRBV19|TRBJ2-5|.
CASRGTSGEETQYF
TGTGCCAGCCGAGGGACTAGCGGGGAAGAGACCCAGTACTTC
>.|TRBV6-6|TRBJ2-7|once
CASSNRAYEQYF
TGTGCCAGCAGTAACCGGGCCTACGAGCAGTACTTC
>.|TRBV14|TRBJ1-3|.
CASSSWATAVSGNTIYF
TGTGCCAGCAGCTCTTGGGCGACGGCAGTCTCTGGAAACACCATATATTTT
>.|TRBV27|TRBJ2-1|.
CASSYSGDSYNEQFF
TGTGCCAGCAGTTATAGCGGCGACTCCTACAATGAGCAGTTCTTC
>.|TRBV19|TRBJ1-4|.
CASSIVASEYEKLFF
TGTGCCAGTAGTATAGTCGCTAGTGAGTATGAAAAACTGTTTTTT
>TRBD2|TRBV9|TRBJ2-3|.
CASSVSGEGTDTQYF
TGTGCCAGCAGCGTTAGCGGGGAGGGAACAGATACGCAGTATTTT
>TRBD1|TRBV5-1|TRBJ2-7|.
CASSPGTGSYEQYF
TGCGCCAGCAGCCCCGGGACAGGGTCCTACGAGCAGTACTTC
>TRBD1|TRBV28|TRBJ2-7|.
CASSIVQGVNNEQYF
TGTGCCAGCAGTATAGTACAGGGGGTGAATAACGAGCAGTACTTC
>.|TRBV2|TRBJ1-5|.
CASRWTPSNQPQHF
TGTGCCAGCAGGTGGACACCTAGCAATCAGCCCCAGCATTTT
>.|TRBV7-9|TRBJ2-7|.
CASSFNTRTSSYEQYF
TGTGCCAGCAGTTTCAATACCAGAACTAGCTCCTACGAGCAGTACTTC
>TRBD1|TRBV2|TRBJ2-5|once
CASRGQVGVYF
TGTGCCAGCAGGGGACAGGTCGGGGTGTACTTC
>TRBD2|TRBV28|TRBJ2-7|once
CASSLLTSGGFRSYEQYF
TGTGCCAGCAGTTTATTAACTAGCGGGGGGTTTCGTTCCTACGAGCAGTACTTC
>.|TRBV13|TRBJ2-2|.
CASSRLSGGELFF
TGTGCCAGCAGCCGACTATCTGGGGGGGAGCTGTTTTTT
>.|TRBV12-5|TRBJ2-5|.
CASGLTGYEETQYF
TGTGCTAGTGGTTTGACCGGGTATGAGGAGACCCAGTACTTC
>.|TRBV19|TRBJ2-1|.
CASSIDRNSYYNEQFF
TGTGCCAGTAGTATAGATCGAAACAGTTACTACAATGAGCAGTTCTTC
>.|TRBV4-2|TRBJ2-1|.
CASSQDLGENVSDEQFF
TGTGCCAGCAGCCAAGACCTTGGGGAGAACGTAAGTGATGAGCAGTTCTTC
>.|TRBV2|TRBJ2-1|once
CATQTDLYNEQFF
TGTGCCACCCAGACGGACTTATACAATGAGCAGTTCTTC
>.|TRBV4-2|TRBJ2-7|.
CASSRGGGSYEQYF
TGTGCCAGCAGCCGCGGGGGCGGTTCCTACGAGCAGTACTTC
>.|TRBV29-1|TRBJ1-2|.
CSVEQANYGYTF
TGCAGCGTTGAGCAGGCCAACTATGGCTACACCTTC
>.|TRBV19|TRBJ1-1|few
CASSFGNTEAFF
TGTGCCAGTAGTTTCGGGAACACTGAAGCTTTCTTT
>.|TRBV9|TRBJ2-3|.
CASSSREGAGTDTQYF
TGTGCCAGCAGCTCCCGGGAGGGGGCGGGAACAGATACGCAGTATTTT
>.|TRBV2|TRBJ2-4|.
CASTLDRFSYF
TGTGCCAGCACCCTAGACAGGTTCTCCTACTTC
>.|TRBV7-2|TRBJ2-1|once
CASSPGGTTYNEQFF
TGTGCCAGCAGCCCCGGGGGAACTACCTACAATGAGCAGTTCTTC